This T cell receptor beta chain is drawn from a study of graft-versus-host responses after intestinal transplantation (dated by TCRdb to the early 2020s). With regard to the full study: The transplants that recipients got were multivisceral, liver-intestinal, or isolated intestinal. Every recipient was given anti-thymocyte globulin induction, followed by around three years of maintenance tacrolimus and steroids. Graft-versus-host and host-versus-graft alloreactive T cell clones were tracked in the graft, circulation and bone marrow after intestinal transplantation using bulk TCR-beta CDR3 sequencing. Alloreactive clones were identified by sequencing pre-transplant mixed lymphocyte reaction products and comparing them with unstimulated pre-transplant donor and recipient T cells. The cohort enrolled 20 to 30 intestinal transplant recipients including one retransplant, and 3 patients lacking pretransplant specimens were excluded. Donor T cell macrochimerism was defined as a peak of at least 4% donor T cells among recipient peripheral blood mononuclear cells. Rather than being sequenced by the commercial service, samples from a few later patients were sequenced in-house on an Illumina MiSeq and processed with MiXCR.

Concerning this clone: Its antigen is not yet known. No base quality values were provided; no much bigger clone lies one nucleotide off.

Receptor libraries were prepared by the immunoSEQ multiplex PCR assay. Adaptive Biotechnologies carried out high-throughput TCR-beta CDR3 sequencing of genomic DNA for most patients. The paper's data handling went like this. TCR sequencing data were retrieved from Adaptive's ImmunoSEQ software for about 17 patients, whereas a few other patients were processed with MiXCR and VDJtools. CDR3 nucleotide sequences shared between donor and recipient were removed because the origin of such sequences could not be assigned. At least 2-fold expansion over unstimulated cells and a minimum CFSE-low frequency of 0.002% (template counts) or 0.001% (read counts) were required for clones to be classified as alloreactive. Clones detected in sequenced pre-transplant spleen, lymph node, or MLR CFSE-low populations of the donor or recipient were defined as mappable. Cumulative frequency of alloreactive clones was calculated as a percentage of all sequences weighted by copy number. TCRdb holds this immuneACCESS table with in-frame rearrangements only. Some clones are missing; in checked studies, unresolved V genes explain under half, and the rest has no known cause. V and J calls and clone size follow that table, whereas D and trimming were derived from the DNA. The sample profile shows some 10,000 clones; around 79% of them were found once. The ten top clones hold 20% to 25% of the sample.

The full study reports these points: GvH clones were found in recipient bone marrow, and some of the GvH clones appeared earlier in ileal mucosa or blood, which is consistent with an intestinal mucosal origin. Early after transplant, peak levels of circulating GvH clones were associated with declines in HvG clones. The conclusions were limited by the relatively low number and heterogeneity of the intestinal transplant patients. In patients with donor T cell macrochimerism, the allografts had high GvH to HvG T cell clonal ratios.

Dithiothreitol, EDTA incubations and collagenase D digestion were used to isolate intraepithelial and lamina propria lymphocytes from graft specimens. Serial intestinal graft biopsy specimens collected up to 600 days after transplant underwent bulk TCR-beta sequencing. The origin of this receptor is a human patient who received an intestinal transplant, so some T cells may come from the graft donor. The specimen comprised ileum tissue, sampled roughly 450 days after intestinal transplantation.

CDR3 loop: CASSRSLARGENSYNEQFF. Read as DNA, the sequence is TGTGCCAGCAGCCGCTCACTAGCGCGAGGGGAGAATTCCTACAATGAGCAGTTCTTC. Here the chain combines TRBV27 and TRBJ2-1; 7 junctional bases match TRBD2. From the cysteine up to the phenylalanine, the CDR3 has a length of 19 residues. CDR3 DNA is the only sequence kept; it has 57 bases, read in frame from the first base. Here V drops 6 bases and J drops 1 base, and the junction holds 18 bases not matched to any gene. CDR1 and CDR2 are drawn from the germline V gene (reference sequence): MNHEY, SMNVEV.